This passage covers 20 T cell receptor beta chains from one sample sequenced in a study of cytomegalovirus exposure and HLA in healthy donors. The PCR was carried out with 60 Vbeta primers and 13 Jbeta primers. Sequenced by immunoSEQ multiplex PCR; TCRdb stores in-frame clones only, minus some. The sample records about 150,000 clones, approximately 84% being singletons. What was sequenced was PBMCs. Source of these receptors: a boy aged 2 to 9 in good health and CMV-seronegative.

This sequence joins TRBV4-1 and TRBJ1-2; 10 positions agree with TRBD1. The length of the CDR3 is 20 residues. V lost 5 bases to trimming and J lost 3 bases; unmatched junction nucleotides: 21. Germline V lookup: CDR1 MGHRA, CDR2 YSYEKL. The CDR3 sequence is CASSASATLDRGSPHYGYTF. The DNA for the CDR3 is TGCGCCAGCAGCGCAAGCGCAACTTTGGACAGGGGGTCCCCTCACTATGGCTACACCTTC.

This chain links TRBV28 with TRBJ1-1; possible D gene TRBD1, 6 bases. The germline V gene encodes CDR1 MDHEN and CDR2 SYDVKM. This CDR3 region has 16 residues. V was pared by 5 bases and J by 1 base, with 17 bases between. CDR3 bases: TGTGCCAGCAGTGACCCCAGGGGTTGGTCGAACACTGAAGCTTTCTTT. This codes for CASSDPRGWSNTEAFF.

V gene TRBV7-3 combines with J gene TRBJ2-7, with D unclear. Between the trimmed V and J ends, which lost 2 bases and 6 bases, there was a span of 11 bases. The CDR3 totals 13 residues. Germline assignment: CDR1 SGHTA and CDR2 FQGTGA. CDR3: CASSLGPSSEQYF. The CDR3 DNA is TGTGCCAGCAGCTTAGGCCCATCCAGCGAGCAGTACTTC. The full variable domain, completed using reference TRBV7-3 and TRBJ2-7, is GAGVSQTPSNKVTEKGKYVELRCDPISGHTALYWYRQSLGQGPEFLIYFQGTGAADDSGLPNDRFFAVRPEGSVSTLKIQRTERGDSAVYLCASSLGPSSEQYFGPGTRLTVT.

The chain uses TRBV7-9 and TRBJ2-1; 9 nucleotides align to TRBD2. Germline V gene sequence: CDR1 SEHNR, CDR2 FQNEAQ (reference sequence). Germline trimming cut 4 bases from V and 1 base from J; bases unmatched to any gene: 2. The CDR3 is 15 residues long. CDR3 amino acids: CASSSGLASYNEQFF. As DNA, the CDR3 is TGTGCCAGCAGCTCGGGACTAGCTTCCTACAATGAGCAGTTCTTC.

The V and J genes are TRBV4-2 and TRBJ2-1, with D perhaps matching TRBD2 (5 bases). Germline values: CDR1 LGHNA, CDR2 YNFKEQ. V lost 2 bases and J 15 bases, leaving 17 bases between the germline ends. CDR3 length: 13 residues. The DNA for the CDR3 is TGTGCCAGCAGCCAACGCCTAGCTACCCTACCGTTCTTC. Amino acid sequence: CASSQRLATLPFF.

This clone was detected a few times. The CDR3 DNA sequence: TGTGCCAGTAGTATCCAGCGGAATGAAAAACTGTTTTTT. Translation gives CASSIQRNEKLFF. The chain is built from TRBV19 and TRBJ1-4; D call uncertain. CDR3 length equals 13 residues. Germline CDR1 and CDR2: LNHDA and SQIVND (reference sequence). V dropped 3 bases and J dropped 5 bases, with 7 bases sitting between them.

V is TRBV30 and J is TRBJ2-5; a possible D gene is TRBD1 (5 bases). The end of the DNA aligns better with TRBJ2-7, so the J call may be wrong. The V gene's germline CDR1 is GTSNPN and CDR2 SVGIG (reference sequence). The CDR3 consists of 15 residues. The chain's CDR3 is CAWSPPVWTSYEQYF. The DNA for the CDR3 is TGTGCCTGGAGCCCACCTGTGTGGACATCCTACGAGCAGTACTTC.

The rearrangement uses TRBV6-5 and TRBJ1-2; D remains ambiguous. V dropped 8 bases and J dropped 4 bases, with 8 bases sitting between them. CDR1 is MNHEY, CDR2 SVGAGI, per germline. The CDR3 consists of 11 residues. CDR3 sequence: CASHRLYGYTF. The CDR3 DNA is TGTGCCAGCCATAGACTCTATGGCTACACCTTC.

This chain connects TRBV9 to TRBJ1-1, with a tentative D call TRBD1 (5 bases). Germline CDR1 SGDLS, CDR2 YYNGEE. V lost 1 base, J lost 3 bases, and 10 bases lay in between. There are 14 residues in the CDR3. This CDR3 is CASSVQGRDTEAFF. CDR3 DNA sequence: TGTGCCAGCAGCGTACAGGGCCGGGACACTGAAGCTTTCTTT. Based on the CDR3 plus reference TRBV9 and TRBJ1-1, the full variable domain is DSGVTQTPKHLITATGQRVTLRCSPRSGDLSVYWYQQSLDQGLQFLIQYYNGEERAKGNILERFSAQQFPDLHSELNLSSLELGDSALYFCASSVQGRDTEAFFGQGTRLTVV.

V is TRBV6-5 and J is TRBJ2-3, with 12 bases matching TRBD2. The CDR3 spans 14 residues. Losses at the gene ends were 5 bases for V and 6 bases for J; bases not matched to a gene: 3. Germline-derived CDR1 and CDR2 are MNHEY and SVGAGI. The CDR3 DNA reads TGTGCCAGCAGTCTCGGACTAGCGGGGGATACGCAGTATTTT. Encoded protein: CASSLGLAGDTQYF.

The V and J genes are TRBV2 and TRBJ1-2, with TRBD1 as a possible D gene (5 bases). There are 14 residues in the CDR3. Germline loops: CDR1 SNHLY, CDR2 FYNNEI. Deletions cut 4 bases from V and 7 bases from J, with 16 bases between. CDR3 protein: CASSAGRDFFGYTF. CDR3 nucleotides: TGTGCCAGCAGTGCTGGCAGGGATTTTTTTGGCTACACCTTC.

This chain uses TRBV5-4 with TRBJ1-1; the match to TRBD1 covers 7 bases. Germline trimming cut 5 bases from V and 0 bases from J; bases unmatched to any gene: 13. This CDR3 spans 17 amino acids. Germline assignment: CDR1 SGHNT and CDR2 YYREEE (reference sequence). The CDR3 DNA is TGTGCCAGCAGTCCCGACAGGGCCTATCTCATGAACACTGAAGCTTTCTTT. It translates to CASSPDRAYLMNTEAFF.

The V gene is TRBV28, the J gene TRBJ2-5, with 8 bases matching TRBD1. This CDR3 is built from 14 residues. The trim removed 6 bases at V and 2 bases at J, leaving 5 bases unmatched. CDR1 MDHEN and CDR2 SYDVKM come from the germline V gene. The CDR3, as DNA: TGTGCCAGCAGGGACAGGGAACCGCAAGAGACCCAGTACTTC. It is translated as CASRDREPQETQYF.

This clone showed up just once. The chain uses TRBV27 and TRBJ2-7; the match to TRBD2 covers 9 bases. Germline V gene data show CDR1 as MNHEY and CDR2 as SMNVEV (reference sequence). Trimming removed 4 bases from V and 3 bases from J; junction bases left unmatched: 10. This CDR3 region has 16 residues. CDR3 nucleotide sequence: TGTGCCAGCAGTTCGGTTGGGCTAGCGGGAATCTACGAGCAGTACTTC. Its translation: CASSSVGLAGIYEQYF.

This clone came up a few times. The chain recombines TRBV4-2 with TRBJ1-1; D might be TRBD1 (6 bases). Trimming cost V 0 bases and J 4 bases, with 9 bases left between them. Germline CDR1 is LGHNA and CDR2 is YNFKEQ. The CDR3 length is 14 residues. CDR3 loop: CASSQDQGFTEAFF. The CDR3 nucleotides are TGTGCCAGCAGCCAAGATCAGGGGTTCACTGAAGCTTTCTTT.

CDR3 region: CASSLGWTGWEQYF. The CDR3 region has the DNA TGTGCCAGCAGCTTAGGGTGGACAGGGTGGGAGCAGTACTTC. V is TRBV11-2 and J is TRBJ2-7, with 8 bases matching TRBD1. The CDR3 has 14 residues. CDR1 is SGHAT, CDR2 FQNNGV, per germline. Losses at the gene ends were 1 base for V and 7 bases for J; bases not matched to a gene: 6.

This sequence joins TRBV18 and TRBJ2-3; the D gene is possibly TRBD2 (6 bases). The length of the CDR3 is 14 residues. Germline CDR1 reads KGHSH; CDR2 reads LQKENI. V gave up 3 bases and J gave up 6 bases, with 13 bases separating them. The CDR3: CASSPGTGQDTQYF. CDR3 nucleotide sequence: TGTGCCAGCTCACCCGGGACTGGCCAGGATACGCAGTATTTT.

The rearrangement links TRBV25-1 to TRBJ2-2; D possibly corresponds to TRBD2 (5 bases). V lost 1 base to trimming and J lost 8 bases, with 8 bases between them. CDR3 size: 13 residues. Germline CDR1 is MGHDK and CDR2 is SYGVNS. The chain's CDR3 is CASSELRRGELFF. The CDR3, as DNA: TGTGCCAGCAGTGAATTGAGGAGGGGGGAGCTGTTTTTT.

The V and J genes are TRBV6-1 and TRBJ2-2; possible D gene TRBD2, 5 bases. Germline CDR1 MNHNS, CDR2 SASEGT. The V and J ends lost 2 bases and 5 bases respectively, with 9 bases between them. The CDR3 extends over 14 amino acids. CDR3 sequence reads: CASSESSGTGELFF. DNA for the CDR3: TGTGCCAGCAGTGAATCTTCGGGGACCGGGGAGCTGTTTTTT.

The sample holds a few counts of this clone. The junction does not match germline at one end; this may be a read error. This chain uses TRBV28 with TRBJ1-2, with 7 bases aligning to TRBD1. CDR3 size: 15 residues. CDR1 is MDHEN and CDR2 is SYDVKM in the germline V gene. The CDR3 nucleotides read TGTGCCAGCAGCTTATTGTACAGGGGTCGGTATGGCTACACCTTC. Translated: CASSLLYRGRYGYTF.